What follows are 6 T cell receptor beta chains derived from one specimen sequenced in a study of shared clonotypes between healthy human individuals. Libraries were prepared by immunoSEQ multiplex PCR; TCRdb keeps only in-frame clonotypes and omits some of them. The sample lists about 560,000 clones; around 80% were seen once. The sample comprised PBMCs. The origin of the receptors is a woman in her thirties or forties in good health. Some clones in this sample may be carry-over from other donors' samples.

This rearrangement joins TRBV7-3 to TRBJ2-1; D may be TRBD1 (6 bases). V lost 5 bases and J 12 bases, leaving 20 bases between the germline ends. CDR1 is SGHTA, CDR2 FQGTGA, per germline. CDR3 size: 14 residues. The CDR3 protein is CASSHQGLDRRQFF. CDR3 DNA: TGTGCCAGCAGCCATCAGGGCCTAGACAGGAGGCAGTTCTTC.

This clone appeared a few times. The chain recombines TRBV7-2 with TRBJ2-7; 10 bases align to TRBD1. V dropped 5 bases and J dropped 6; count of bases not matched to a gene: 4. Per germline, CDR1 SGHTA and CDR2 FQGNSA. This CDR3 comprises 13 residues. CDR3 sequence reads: CASSLRDRGEQYF. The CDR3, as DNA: TGTGCCAGCAGCCTCCGGGACAGGGGCGAGCAGTACTTC.

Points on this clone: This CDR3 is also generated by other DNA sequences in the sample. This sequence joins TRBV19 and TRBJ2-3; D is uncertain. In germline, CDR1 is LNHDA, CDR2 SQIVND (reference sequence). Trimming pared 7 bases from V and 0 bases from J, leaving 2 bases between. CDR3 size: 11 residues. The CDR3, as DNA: TGTGCCAGTACTAGCACAGATACGCAGTATTTT. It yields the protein CASTSTDTQYF.

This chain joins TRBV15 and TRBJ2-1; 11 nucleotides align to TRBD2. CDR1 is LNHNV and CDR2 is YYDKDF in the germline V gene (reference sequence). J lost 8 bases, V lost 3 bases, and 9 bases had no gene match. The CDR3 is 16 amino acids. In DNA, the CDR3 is TGTGCCACCAGCAGCCGCGTAGCGGGAGGGCCCGATGAGCAGTTCTTC. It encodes CATSSRVAGGPDEQFF.

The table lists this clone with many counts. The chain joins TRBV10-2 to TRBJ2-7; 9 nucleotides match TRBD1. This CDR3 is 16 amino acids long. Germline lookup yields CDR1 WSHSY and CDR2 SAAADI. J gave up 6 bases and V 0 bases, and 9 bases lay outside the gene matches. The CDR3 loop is CASSESRDRDSGEQYF. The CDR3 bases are TGCGCCAGCAGTGAGTCTAGGGACAGGGATAGCGGCGAGCAGTACTTC.

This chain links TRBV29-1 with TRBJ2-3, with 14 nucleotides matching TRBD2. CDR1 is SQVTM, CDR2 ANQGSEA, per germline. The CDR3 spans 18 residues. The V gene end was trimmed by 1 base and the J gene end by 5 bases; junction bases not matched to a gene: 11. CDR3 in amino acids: CSVEGGWGLAGEGDTQYF. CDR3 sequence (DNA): TGCAGCGTTGAAGGGGGCTGGGGACTAGCGGGAGAGGGAGATACGCAGTATTTT.